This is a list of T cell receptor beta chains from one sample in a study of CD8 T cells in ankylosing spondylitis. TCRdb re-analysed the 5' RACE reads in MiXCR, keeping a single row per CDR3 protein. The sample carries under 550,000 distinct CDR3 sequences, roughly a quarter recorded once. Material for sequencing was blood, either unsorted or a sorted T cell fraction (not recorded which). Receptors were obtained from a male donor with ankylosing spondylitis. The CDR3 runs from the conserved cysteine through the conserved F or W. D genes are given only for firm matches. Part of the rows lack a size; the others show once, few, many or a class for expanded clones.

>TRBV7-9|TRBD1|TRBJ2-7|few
CASSSSLDRGYEQYF
TGTGCCAGCAGCTCCTCCCTGGACAGGGGATACGAGCAGTACTTC
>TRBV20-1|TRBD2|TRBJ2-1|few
CSARGTTSGRSYEQFF
TGCAGTGCCCGAGGGACAACTAGCGGGAGAAGTTATGAGCAGTTCTTC
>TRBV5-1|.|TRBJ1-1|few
CASSLELGSSEAFF
TGCGCCAGCAGCTTAGAGCTTGGCTCGTCTGAAGCTTTCTTT
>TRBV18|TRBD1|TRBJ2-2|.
CASSPQGQSRDTGELFF
TGTGCCAGCTCACCACAGGGACAGTCCCGTGACACCGGGGAGCTGTTTTTT
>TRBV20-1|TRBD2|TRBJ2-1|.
CSAPIAGSYNEQFF
TGCAGTGCGCCTATAGCGGGCTCCTACAATGAGCAGTTCTTC
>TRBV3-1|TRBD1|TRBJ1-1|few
CASSSWGVTGSNTEAFF
TGTGCCAGCAGCTCATGGGGTGTGACAGGGAGTAACACTGAAGCTTTCTTT
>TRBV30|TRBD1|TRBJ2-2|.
CAWSPRTGLTGELFF
TGTGCCTGGAGTCCGAGGACAGGGCTAACCGGGGAGCTGTTTTTT
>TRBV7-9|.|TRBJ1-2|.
CASEVDGYTF
TGTGCCAGCGAGGTCGATGGCTACACCTTC
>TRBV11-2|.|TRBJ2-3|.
CASSLTRRDDTQYF
TGTGCCAGCAGCTTAACTAGGAGGGACGATACGCAGTATTTT
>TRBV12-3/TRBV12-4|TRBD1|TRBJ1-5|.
CASSLGTGRSNQPQHF
TGTGCCAGCAGTTTAGGGACAGGACGTAGCAATCAGCCCCAGCATTTT
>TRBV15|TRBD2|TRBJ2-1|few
CATSRDSLAGTEQFF
TGTGCCACCAGCAGAGATTCGCTAGCGGGAACTGAGCAGTTCTTC
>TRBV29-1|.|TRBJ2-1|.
CSVSLLAVNEQFF
TGCAGCGTTAGTTTACTAGCCGTGAATGAGCAGTTCTTC
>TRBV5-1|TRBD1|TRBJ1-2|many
CASSLTGQEGYGYTF
TGCGCCAGCAGCCTTACGGGACAGGAAGGCTATGGCTACACCTTC
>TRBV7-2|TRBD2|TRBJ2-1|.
CASSYSPSSGRDNEQFF
TGTGCCAGCAGCTACTCCCCGAGTAGCGGGAGGGACAATGAGCAGTTCTTC
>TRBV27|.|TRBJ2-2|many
CASSFQTGNTGELFF
TGTGCCAGCAGTTTCCAGACAGGGAACACCGGGGAGCTGTTTTTT
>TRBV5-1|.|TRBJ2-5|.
CASSHNPTGEETQYF
TGCGCCAGCAGCCACAACCCGACAGGAGAAGAGACCCAGTACTTC
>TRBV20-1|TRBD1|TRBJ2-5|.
CSARTGDETQYF
TGCAGTGCTCGGACAGGGGACGAGACCCAGTACTTC
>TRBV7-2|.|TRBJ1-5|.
CASSTQLGAQPQHF
TGTGCCAGCAGCACCCAATTAGGGGCTCAGCCCCAGCATTTT
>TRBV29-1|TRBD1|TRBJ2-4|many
CSVPKGAKNIQYF
TGCAGCGTTCCTAAGGGGGCAAAAAACATTCAGTACTTC
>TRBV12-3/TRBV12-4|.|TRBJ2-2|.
CASSLGDRRELFF
TGTGCCAGCAGTTTAGGAGACCGTCGGGAGCTGTTTTTT
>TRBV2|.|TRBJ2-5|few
CASSEAGETQYF
TGTGCCAGCAGTGAGGCGGGGGAGACCCAGTACTTC
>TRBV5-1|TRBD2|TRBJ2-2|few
CASSRTGLAGVYTGELFF
TGCGCCAGCAGCAGAACGGGACTAGCGGGAGTTTATACCGGGGAGCTGTTTTTT
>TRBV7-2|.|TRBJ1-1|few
CASRLMGTEAFF
TGTGCCAGCAGATTGATGGGGACTGAAGCTTTCTTT
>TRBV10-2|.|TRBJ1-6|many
CASSPGEGSSPLHF
TGCGCCAGCAGCCCGGGGGAGGGTAGTTCACCCCTCCACTTT
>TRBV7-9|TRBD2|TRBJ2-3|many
CASLAGEVTDTQYF
TGTGCCAGCTTAGCGGGAGAGGTAACAGATACGCAGTATTTT
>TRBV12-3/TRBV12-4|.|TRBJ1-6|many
CASSPRVNSPLHF
TGTGCCAGCAGCCCCCGTGTGAATTCACCCCTCCACTTT
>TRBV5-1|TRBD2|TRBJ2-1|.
CASSLNPDGGSSYNEQFF
TGCGCCAGCAGCTTGAATCCCGACGGGGGGAGCTCCTACAATGAGCAGTTCTTC
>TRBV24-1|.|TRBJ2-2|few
CATSERGGANYPGELFF
TGTGCCACCAGTGAACGCGGTGGGGCGAACTACCCCGGGGAGCTGTTTTTT
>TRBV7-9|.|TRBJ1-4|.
CASSGGVREKLFF
TGTGCCAGCAGCGGGGGGGTTCGGGAAAAACTGTTTTTT
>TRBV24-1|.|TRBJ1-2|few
CATRGDGEAYGYTF
TGTGCCACCAGGGGGGACGGGGAAGCCTATGGCTACACCTTC
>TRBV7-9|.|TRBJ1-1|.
CASSLAGQGEEAFF
TGTGCCAGCAGCTTGGCAGGACAAGGGGAAGAAGCTTTCTTT
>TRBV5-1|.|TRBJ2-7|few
CASSLGAGDYEQYF
TGCGCCAGCAGCTTGGGAGCAGGGGACTACGAGCAGTACTTC
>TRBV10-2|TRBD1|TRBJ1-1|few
CASSKSGGAEANTEAFF
TGCGCCAGCAGTAAATCAGGGGGCGCAGAGGCGAACACTGAAGCTTTCTTT
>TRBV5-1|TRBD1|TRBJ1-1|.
CASSPLGQGAFAEAFF
TGCGCCAGCAGCCCCCTGGGACAGGGGGCCTTCGCTGAAGCTTTCTTT
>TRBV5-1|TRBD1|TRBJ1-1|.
CASSEEGTGGTEAFF
TGCGCCAGCAGCGAGGAAGGAACAGGGGGCACTGAAGCTTTCTTT
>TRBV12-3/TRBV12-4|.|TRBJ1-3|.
CASSLIGGTGNTIYF
TGTGCCAGCAGTTTAATAGGGGGGACTGGAAACACCATATATTTT
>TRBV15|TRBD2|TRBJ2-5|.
CATSRDLAEETQYF
TGTGCCACCAGCAGAGACCTAGCGGAAGAGACCCAGTACTTC
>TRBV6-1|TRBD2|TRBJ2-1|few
CASRTSGRVDEQFF
TGTGCCAGCAGAACTAGCGGGAGGGTAGATGAGCAGTTCTTC
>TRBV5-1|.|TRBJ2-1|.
CASSQGPTGEYNEQFF
TGCGCCAGCAGCCAGGGACCCACAGGCGAGTACAATGAGCAGTTCTTC
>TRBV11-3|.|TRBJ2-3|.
CASSSSGVGDTQYF
TGTGCCAGCAGCTCCTCGGGAGTTGGAGATACGCAGTATTTT
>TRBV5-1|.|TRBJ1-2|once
CASSLSHRYGYTF
TGCGCCAGCAGCTTGTCGCACAGATATGGCTACACCTTC
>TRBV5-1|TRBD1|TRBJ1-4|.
CASSFTGEGSEKLFF
TGCGCCAGCAGTTTCACAGGGGAAGGGAGTGAAAAACTGTTTTTT
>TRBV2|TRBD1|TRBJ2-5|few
CASKGALGPGAQYF
TGTGCCAGCAAGGGGGCTTTGGGGCCCGGGGCCCAGTACTTC
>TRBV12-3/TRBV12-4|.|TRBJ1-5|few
CASSLRVDQPQHF
TGTGCCAGCAGTTTAAGAGTTGATCAGCCCCAGCATTTT
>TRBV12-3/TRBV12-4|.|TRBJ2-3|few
CASSLRPRGDTQYF
TGTGCCAGCAGTTTACGTCCCCGGGGAGATACGCAGTATTTT
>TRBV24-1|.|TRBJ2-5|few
CATSDSARAEGAQYF
TGTGCCACCAGTGATTCGGCCCGAGCAGAAGGGGCCCAGTACTTC
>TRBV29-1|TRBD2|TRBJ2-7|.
CSVVPGTSGQESSYEQYF
TGCAGCGTCGTTCCCGGGACTAGCGGGCAAGAGAGCTCCTACGAGCAGTACTTC